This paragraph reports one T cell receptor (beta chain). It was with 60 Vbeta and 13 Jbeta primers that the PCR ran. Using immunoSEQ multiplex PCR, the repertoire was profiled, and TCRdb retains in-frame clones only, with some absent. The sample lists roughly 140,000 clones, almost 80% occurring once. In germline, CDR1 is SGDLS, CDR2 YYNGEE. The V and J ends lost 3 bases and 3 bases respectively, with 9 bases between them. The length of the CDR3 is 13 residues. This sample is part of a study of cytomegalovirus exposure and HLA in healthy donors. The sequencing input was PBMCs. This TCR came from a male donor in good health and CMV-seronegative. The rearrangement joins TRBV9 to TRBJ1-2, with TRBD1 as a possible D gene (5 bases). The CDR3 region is CASSDDSYYGYTF. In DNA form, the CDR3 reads TGTGCCAGCAGCGACGACAGTTACTATGGCTACACCTTC.